The clone carrying this TCR beta chain was observed a single time. Its antigen is undetermined. The data were taken from a study of cytomegalovirus exposure and HLA in healthy donors. Study results and limitations: Rare TCR sequences dominated, though some public TCRs recurred in many donors.

Use of 60 Vbeta and 13 Jbeta primers characterized the PCR. Here immunoSEQ multiplex PCR was the method, and the copy in TCRdb shows in-frame clones only, minus some. The profile shows about 160,000 clones, roughly 80% of them singletons. Germline V gene sequence: CDR1 SGHRS, CDR2 YFSETQ. The ends lost 4 bases at V and 6 bases at J; junction bases unmatched: 6. The CDR3 runs 13 residues. The sequenced sample consisted of PBMCs. This TCR came from a male donor in good health and CMV-seronegative. The chain is built from TRBV5-1 and TRBJ1-2; 7 bases are a match to TRBD1. CDR3 residues: CASSRQGDDGYTF. The DNA of the CDR3 is TGCGCCAGCAGCCGACAGGGTGATGATGGCTACACCTTC. Combining the CDR3 with reference TRBV5-1 and TRBJ1-2 gives the whole variable domain KAGVTQTPRYLIKTRGQQVTLSCSPISGHRSVSWYQQTPGQGLQFLFEYFSETQRNKGNFPGRFSGRQFSNSRSEMNVSTLELGDSALYLCASSRQGDDGYTFGSGTRLTVV.